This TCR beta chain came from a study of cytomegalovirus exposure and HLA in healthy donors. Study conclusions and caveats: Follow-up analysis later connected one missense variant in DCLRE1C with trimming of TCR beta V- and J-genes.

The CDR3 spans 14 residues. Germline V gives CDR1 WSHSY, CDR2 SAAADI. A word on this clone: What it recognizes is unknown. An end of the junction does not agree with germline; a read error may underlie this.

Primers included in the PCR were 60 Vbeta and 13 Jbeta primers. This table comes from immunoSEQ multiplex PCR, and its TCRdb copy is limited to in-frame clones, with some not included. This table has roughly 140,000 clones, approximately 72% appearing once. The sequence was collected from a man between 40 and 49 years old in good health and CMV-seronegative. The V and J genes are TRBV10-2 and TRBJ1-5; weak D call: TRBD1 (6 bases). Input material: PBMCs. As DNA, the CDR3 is TGCGCCAGCAGTGAGGGACAGTCAGATCAGCCCCAGAATTTT. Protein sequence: CASSEGQSDQPQNF.